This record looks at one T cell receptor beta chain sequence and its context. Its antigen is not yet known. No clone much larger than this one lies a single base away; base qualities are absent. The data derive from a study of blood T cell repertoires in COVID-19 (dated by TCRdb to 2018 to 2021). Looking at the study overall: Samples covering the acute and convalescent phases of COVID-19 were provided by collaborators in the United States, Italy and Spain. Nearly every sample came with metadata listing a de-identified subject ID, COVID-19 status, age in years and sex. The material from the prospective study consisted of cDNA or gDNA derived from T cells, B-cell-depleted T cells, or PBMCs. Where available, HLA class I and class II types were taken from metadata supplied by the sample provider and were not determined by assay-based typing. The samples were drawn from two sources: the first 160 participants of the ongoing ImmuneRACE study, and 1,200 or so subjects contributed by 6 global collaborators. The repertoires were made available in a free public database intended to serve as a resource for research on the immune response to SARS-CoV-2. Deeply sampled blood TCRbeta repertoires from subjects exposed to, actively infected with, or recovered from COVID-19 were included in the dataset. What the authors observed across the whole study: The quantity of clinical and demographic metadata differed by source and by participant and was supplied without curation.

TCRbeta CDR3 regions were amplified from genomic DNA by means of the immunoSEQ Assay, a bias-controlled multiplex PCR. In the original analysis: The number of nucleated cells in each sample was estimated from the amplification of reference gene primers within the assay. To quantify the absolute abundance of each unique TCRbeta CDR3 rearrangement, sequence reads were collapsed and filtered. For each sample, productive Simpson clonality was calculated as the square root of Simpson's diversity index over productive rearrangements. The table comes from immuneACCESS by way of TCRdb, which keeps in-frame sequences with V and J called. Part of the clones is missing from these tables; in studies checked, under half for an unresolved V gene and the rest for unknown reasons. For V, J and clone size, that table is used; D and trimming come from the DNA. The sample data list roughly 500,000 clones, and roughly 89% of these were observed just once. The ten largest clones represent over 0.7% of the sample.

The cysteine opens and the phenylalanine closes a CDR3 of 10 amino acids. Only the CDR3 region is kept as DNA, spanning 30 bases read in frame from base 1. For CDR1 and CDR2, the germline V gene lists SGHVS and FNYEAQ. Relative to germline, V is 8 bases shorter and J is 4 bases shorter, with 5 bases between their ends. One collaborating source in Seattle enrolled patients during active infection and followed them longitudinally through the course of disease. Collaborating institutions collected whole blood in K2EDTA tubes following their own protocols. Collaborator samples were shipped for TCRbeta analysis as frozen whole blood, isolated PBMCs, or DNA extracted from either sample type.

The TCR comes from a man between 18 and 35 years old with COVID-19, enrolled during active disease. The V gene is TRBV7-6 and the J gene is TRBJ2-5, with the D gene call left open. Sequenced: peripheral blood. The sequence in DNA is TGTGCCAGCCTAGGAGAGACCCAGTACTTC. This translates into CASLGETQYF.